The rows below give T cell receptor beta chains drawn from one sample of a study of T cells of healthy individuals. TCRdb redid the calling of the 5' RACE reads with MiXCR, one entry per CDR3 protein. The repertoire consists of some 82,000 distinct CDR3 sequences, with about 4.8% occurring once and the leading ten covering roughly 7.5%. The source of these receptors is a female donor in good health. Both conserved end residues are part of each CDR3. The D gene is left open where the match is weak. Clone sizes are given selectively: once, few, many, or a class where the clone is expanded.

many,TRBJ2-7,TRBV9,TRBD2,TGTGCCAGCAGCGTAGATAGCGGGATCGTTTACGAGCAGTACTTC,CASSVDSGIVYEQYF
many,TRBJ2-7,TRBV29-1,TRBD1,TGCAGCGTCGCGACAGGGGGTGAGCAGTACTTC,CSVATGGEQYF
many,TRBJ1-4,TRBV7-3,.,TGTGCCAGCAGCTGGGGGGCTGGCGAAAAACTGTTTTTT,CASSWGAGEKLFF
few,TRBJ1-1,TRBV29-1,.,TGCAGCGTTGTACCAGCCCGGAACACTGAAGCTTTCTTT,CSVVPARNTEAFF
few,TRBJ2-2,TRBV12-3/TRBV12-4,.,TGTGCGACCAAAAAAGGGTCCGTAGGTACCGGGGAGCTGTTTTTT,CATKKGSVGTGELFF
many,TRBJ1-1,TRBV29-1,.,TGCAGCGTTGACGTGGGGGCCAACACTGAAGCTTTCTTT,CSVDVGANTEAFF
few,TRBJ1-1,TRBV4-3,.,TGCGCCAGCAGCCTGGAATGGACGGTGAACACTGAAGCTTTCTTT,CASSLEWTVNTEAFF
many,TRBJ2-1,TRBV6-2/TRBV6-3,TRBD2,TGTGCCAGCAGTCTTATGGGACTAGCGGGAGTGGGATCCTACAATGAGCAGTTCTTC,CASSLMGLAGVGSYNEQFF
many,TRBJ2-1,TRBV24-1,TRBD2,TGTGCCACCAGTGACCCCGGACTAGCGGGTTTTTTCGATGAGCAGTTCTTC,CATSDPGLAGFFDEQFF
many,TRBJ1-3,TRBV4-1,.,TGCGCCAGCAGCCAAGATTGGGGCCTACTCTCTGGAAACACCATATATTTT,CASSQDWGLLSGNTIYF
many,TRBJ1-4,TRBV2,.,TGTGCCAGCAGTGAAGCGCTTCGGAATGAAAAACTGTTTTTT,CASSEALRNEKLFF
many,TRBJ2-7,TRBV20-1,TRBD2,TGCAGTGCTAGAACAACTAGCGGGAGGAAATCCTACGAGCAGTACTTC,CSARTTSGRKSYEQYF
.,TRBJ2-3,TRBV11-2,TRBD2,TGTGCCAGCAGTCCTAATGGGATGATAGCGGGAGTAATCACAGATACGCAGTATTTT,CASSPNGMIAGVITDTQYF
.,TRBJ1-5,TRBV4-3,.,TGCGCCAGCAGCCAAGAAACGGCTAGCAATCAGCCCCAGCATTTT,CASSQETASNQPQHF
many,TRBJ1-2,TRBV10-3,.,TGTGCCATCAGTCCCGGACAAACGCTCTTCAACTATGGCTACACCTTC,CAISPGQTLFNYGYTF
many,TRBJ2-1,TRBV6-2/TRBV6-3,TRBD1,TGTGCCAGCAGTTACCCTCAGGGACAGGGTTTCGGGAATGAGCAGTTCTTC,CASSYPQGQGFGNEQFF
few,TRBJ2-5,TRBV6-1,TRBD1,TGTGCCAGCAAGCTACAGGGGCCACTCCAAGAGACCCAGTACTTC,CASKLQGPLQETQYF
.,TRBJ1-4,TRBV28,.,TGTGCCAGCAGTTTATGGCAGTCCCTTACTAATGAAAAACTGTTTTTT,CASSLWQSLTNEKLFF
many,TRBJ2-1,TRBV7-2,TRBD2,TGTGCCAGCAGCTTACCTGCTAGCGGGGTCGATGAGCAGTTCTTC,CASSLPASGVDEQFF
few,TRBJ1-2,TRBV12-3/TRBV12-4,.,TGTGCCAGCAGTTTGTGGGGCGGGGGAGAACTCTATGGCTACACCTTC,CASSLWGGGELYGYTF
few,TRBJ2-1,TRBV11-2,.,TGTGCCAGCAGCCGAGGGGTTTCCCCAGGAGGGCGAAGCAATGAGCAGTTCTTC,CASSRGVSPGGRSNEQFF
few,TRBJ2-1,TRBV7-2,.,TGTGCCAGCAGCTCCCCCGGGGGGCACGGCCACAATGAGCAGTTCTTC,CASSSPGGHGHNEQFF
.,TRBJ2-5,TRBV6-5,TRBD1,TGTGCCAGTGGACAGGACCTACAATTGCCCCAGTACTTC,CASGQDLQLPQYF
many,TRBJ2-1,TRBV12-3/TRBV12-4,.,TGTGCCAGCAGTTTCGAGGAGCAGTTCTTC,CASSFEEQFF
.,TRBJ1-3,TRBV28,TRBD1,TGTGCCAGCGGCCTGACAGGGGTGGCTGGAAACACCATATATTTT,CASGLTGVAGNTIYF
.,TRBJ2-7,TRBV20-1,TRBD2,TGCAGTGCTTTCCTCGCCGGGACTACCGACTACGAGCAGTACTTC,CSAFLAGTTDYEQYF
few,TRBJ1-2,TRBV7-2,.,TGTGCCAGCAGCCCTTGGCCTACCGACACCTATGGCTACACCTTC,CASSPWPTDTYGYTF